Listed below are T cell receptor beta chains from one sample, sequenced in a study of blood T cells in healthy people across ages. Via MiXCR, TCRdb re-called the 5' RACE reads, giving one row per CDR3 protein. This table has about 800,000 distinct CDR3 sequences, around 25% appearing once. The same sample was also studied in work on T cells of mothers and their children.

Sequencing was done on a sample of blood. These receptor sequences come from a boy between 10 and 17 years old in good health. Each CDR3 is given without its conserved first and last residue.

len	v_gene	CDR3aa
13	TRBV12-3/TRBV12-4	ASSLPTSGSNEQF
10	TRBV6-6	ASTKQGQPQH
11	TRBV6-6	ASSMSREGTQY
11	TRBV29-1	SVVEGAEETQY
11	TRBV29-1	SVHQRLNTEAF
13	TRBV12-3/TRBV12-4	ASSQEGQGNNEQF
11	TRBV20-1	SAGPGGGEKLF
12	TRBV20-1	SAPTSGGTGTQY
15	TRBV7-3	ASSLTSGLAGAGQQY
16	TRBV5-1	ASSLRVGSQDYQETQY
13	TRBV16	ASSQSYGTAYEQY
12	TRBV13	ASSLRGPIYEQY
12	TRBV19	ASSNLAAYNEQF
13	TRBV7-3	ASSPDPGEWETQY
13	TRBV11-2	ASSLDMTLNYGYT
13	TRBV6-1	ASSGGSGSYNEQF
15	TRBV27	ASSGLTSGGDQETQY
13	TRBV7-2	ASSPRTVNTGELF
12	TRBV7-6	ASSPEVGTGELF
12	TRBV20-1	SARKRGLGIEAF
11	TRBV27	ASSPIGGYEQY
12	TRBV28	ASSPALGYNEQF
12	TRBV28	ASKATGFNSPLH
15	TRBV5-1	ASSLTGTSGSPDTQY
12	TRBV5-1	ASTSGTPRETQH
12	TRBV6-1	ASSEPGMNTEAF
14	TRBV7-2	ASSQGPHSYTDTQY
13	TRBV7-9	ASSPGASLAYEQY
13	TRBV6-2/TRBV6-3	ASRTNLGAKNIQY
11	TRBV27	ASSLINAYEQY
14	TRBV6-6	ASSLMGGRPADTQY
13	TRBV19	ASKTGTGEDSPLH
11	TRBV6-2/TRBV6-3	ASSINREQPQH
13	TRBV20-1	SAYGTSGLIYEQY
14	TRBV30	AWSVDSPGRSEKLF